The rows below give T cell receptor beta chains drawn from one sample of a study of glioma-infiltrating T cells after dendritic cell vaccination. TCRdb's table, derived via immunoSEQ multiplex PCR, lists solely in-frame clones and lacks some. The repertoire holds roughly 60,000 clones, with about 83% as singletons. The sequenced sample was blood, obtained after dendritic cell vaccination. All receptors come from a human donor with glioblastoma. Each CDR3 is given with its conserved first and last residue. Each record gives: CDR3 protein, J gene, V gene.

CDR3aa: CASSSQGTNTEAFF
j_gene: TRBJ1-1
v_gene: TRBV7-2

CDR3aa: CASSQDEGVMGHNEQFF
j_gene: TRBJ2-1
v_gene: TRBV4-1

CDR3aa: CSARASYEQYF
j_gene: TRBJ2-7
v_gene: TRBV20-1

CDR3aa: CASSFWGTEASEQYF
j_gene: TRBJ2-7
v_gene: TRBV5-4

CDR3aa: CASSFLANYGHTF
j_gene: TRBJ1-2
v_gene: TRBV7-2

CDR3aa: CASSLVEETQYF
j_gene: TRBJ2-5
v_gene: TRBV7-6

CDR3aa: CASSTSGDSTDTQYF
j_gene: TRBJ2-3
v_gene: TRBV19

CDR3aa: CASTWSFVSYEQYF
j_gene: TRBJ2-7
v_gene: TRBV2

CDR3aa: CASSYVRNSYEQYF
j_gene: TRBJ2-7
v_gene: TRBV6-5

CDR3aa: CASSQERGLAQYF
j_gene: TRBJ2-5
v_gene: TRBV14

CDR3aa: CASSPEVGYSYEQYF
j_gene: TRBJ2-7
v_gene: TRBV18

CDR3aa: CASRGFDSPLHF
j_gene: TRBJ1-6
v_gene: TRBV7-9

CDR3aa: CASSLAGLGYGYTF
j_gene: TRBJ1-2
v_gene: TRBV27

CDR3aa: CASSSSGSYNEQFF
j_gene: TRBJ2-1
v_gene: TRBV5-4

CDR3aa: CASSLKTTGGTQYF
j_gene: TRBJ2-5
v_gene: TRBV7-2

CDR3aa: CASSQGGAASSYNSPLHF
j_gene: TRBJ1-6
v_gene: TRBV4-1

CDR3aa: CASSQVSSGGRTDTQYF
j_gene: TRBJ2-3
v_gene: TRBV4-1

CDR3aa: CASSPGLAGGRETQYF
j_gene: TRBJ2-5
v_gene: TRBV28

CDR3aa: CAISEAPGGDQPQHF
j_gene: TRBJ1-5
v_gene: TRBV10-3

CDR3aa: CASSQEPGTVYGYTF
j_gene: TRBJ1-2
v_gene: TRBV4-3

CDR3aa: CASSPRGTGANVLTF
j_gene: TRBJ2-6
v_gene: TRBV6-6

CDR3aa: CASSLGDRVGNTIYF
j_gene: TRBJ1-3
v_gene: TRBV7-2

CDR3aa: CASSYSDRGNTIYF
j_gene: TRBJ1-3
v_gene: TRBV25-1

CDR3aa: CASSVTGTEFNSPLHF
j_gene: TRBJ1-6
v_gene: TRBV5-1

CDR3aa: CASSSKGLAGGLRTQYF
j_gene: TRBJ2-3
v_gene: TRBV7-9

CDR3aa: CASSLVLREVGDEQYF
j_gene: TRBJ2-7
v_gene: TRBV11-2

CDR3aa: CASSLARDRSYGYTF
j_gene: TRBJ1-2
v_gene: TRBV5-1

CDR3aa: CASSNRDRGLNEQFF
j_gene: TRBJ2-1
v_gene: TRBV6-6

CDR3aa: CASSPLTGENTIYF
j_gene: TRBJ1-3
v_gene: TRBV18

CDR3aa: CASSGGTASYEQYF
j_gene: TRBJ2-7
v_gene: TRBV2

CDR3aa: CASSIDRAGQPQHF
j_gene: TRBJ1-5
v_gene: TRBV19

CDR3aa: CASSFDRGRGNTIYF
j_gene: TRBJ1-3
v_gene: TRBV7-2

CDR3aa: CASSPTGSGYGYTF
j_gene: TRBJ1-2
v_gene: TRBV7-2

CDR3aa: CASSTPAGARGNTIYF
j_gene: TRBJ1-3
v_gene: TRBV28

CDR3aa: CASSDRGQNRYEQYF
j_gene: TRBJ2-7
v_gene: TRBV2

CDR3aa: CASSLHGGNYEQYF
j_gene: TRBJ2-7
v_gene: TRBV2

CDR3aa: CASSYSRARTDTQYF
j_gene: TRBJ2-3
v_gene: TRBV6-6

CDR3aa: CSVELDRGPRNTIYF
j_gene: TRBJ1-3
v_gene: TRBV29-1

CDR3aa: CASSLLGPENEQYF
j_gene: TRBJ2-7
v_gene: TRBV7-2

CDR3aa: CASSTDPLTGEDGYTF
j_gene: TRBJ1-2
v_gene: TRBV5-6

CDR3aa: CASSPPQSKLTARGGHNEQFF
j_gene: TRBJ2-1
v_gene: TRBV18

CDR3aa: CASSVTGYEQFF
j_gene: TRBJ2-1
v_gene: TRBV2

CDR3aa: CASSQAGFPDEKLFF
j_gene: TRBJ1-4
v_gene: TRBV4-1

CDR3aa: CASSQEGGSLSGANVLTF
j_gene: TRBJ2-6
v_gene: TRBV4-1

CDR3aa: CASRNGTVPREKLFF
j_gene: TRBJ1-4
v_gene: TRBV5-1

CDR3aa: CASSVGPGEETQYF
j_gene: TRBJ2-5
v_gene: TRBV9

CDR3aa: CASSLDGGRTDTQYF
j_gene: TRBJ2-3
v_gene: TRBV7-3

CDR3aa: CASSLSGSGLYNEQFF
j_gene: TRBJ2-1
v_gene: TRBV11-2

CDR3aa: CASSVVSGGYNEQFF
j_gene: TRBJ2-1
v_gene: TRBV9

CDR3aa: CASSLGLAGSTGELFF
j_gene: TRBJ2-2
v_gene: TRBV7-3

CDR3aa: CASSQGRATDTQYF
j_gene: TRBJ2-3
v_gene: TRBV4-1

CDR3aa: CASSPWDSSTDTQYF
j_gene: TRBJ2-3
v_gene: TRBV7-3

CDR3aa: CASSSPNQGGETQYF
j_gene: TRBJ2-5
v_gene: TRBV5-5

CDR3aa: CASSIGQGNSYEQYF
j_gene: TRBJ2-7
v_gene: TRBV19

CDR3aa: CASSPGTSGEFRRETQYF
j_gene: TRBJ2-5
v_gene: TRBV7-3

CDR3aa: CAWGVGGREETQYF
j_gene: TRBJ2-5
v_gene: TRBV30

CDR3aa: CASSLNWTGGHYEQYF
j_gene: TRBJ2-7
v_gene: TRBV7-2